The TCR beta chain described here comes from a study of identical twins. Healthy Caucasians alone served as donors. Study observations and caveats: Beta clonotypes that were abundant in cord blood contained fewer insertions, a pattern absent from memory repertoires. The conclusions drew on cross-sectional statistical analysis instead of tracking the same donors.

On this clonotype: What it binds is unknown.

One entry per CDR3 protein results from TCRdb running MiXCR on the 5' RACE reads. This sample has 500,000 to 650,000 distinct CDR3 sequences; around 7.4% occur once, and the top ten carry around 1.6%. With 5 bases removed from V and 4 bases from J, the gap between germline ends came to 18 bases. This CDR3 spans 14 amino acids. Germline V gene lookup returns CDR1 DFQATT and CDR2 SNEGSKA (reference sequence). These data were likewise used in another study, on yellow fever vaccine responses in identical twins.

This chain links TRBV20-1 with TRBJ2-7; perhaps TRBD2 as D (6 bases). Sequencing input: PBMCs. This TCR was recovered from a woman younger than 35 in good health. The CDR3 region has the DNA TGCAGTGCTCAATCGGGACTCGACTTTTACGAGCAGTACTTC. It codes for CSAQSGLDFYEQYF.